This T cell receptor beta chain stems from a study of cytomegalovirus exposure and HLA in healthy donors. Study observations and caveats: The study listed approximately 170 cytomegalovirus-associated TCR beta chains. It was taken for granted in presence/absence analyses that sequencing depth across donors was roughly uniform.

The PCR used 60 Vbeta and 13 Jbeta primers. Sequencing was performed with immunoSEQ multiplex PCR; in TCRdb, only in-frame clones are kept and a portion is missing. The table has more than 100,000 clones, 66% seen once. To note about this clone: As yet, its antigen is unknown.

The length of the CDR3 is 9 residues. Deletions cut 7 bases from V and 5 bases from J, with 5 bases between. Looked up from germline, CDR1 is DFQATT and CDR2 is SNEGSKA (reference sequence). This chain connects TRBV20-1 to TRBJ2-5; no reliable D call. The clonotype was recovered from a man younger than 30 in good health and CMV-seronegative. The source material was PBMCs. CDR3 DNA: TGCAGTGGTCCGGAGACCCAGTACTTC. It encodes CSGPETQYF.